The entry below describes one TCR beta chain. This clone occurred a few times. The target of this receptor is not known. No base quality values were provided; no much bigger clone lies one nucleotide off. Per the germline V gene, MNHGY is the CDR1 and SAAAGT is the CDR2. The junction shows trimming of 0 bases on V and 4 bases on J, plus 10 bases between the germline ends. The CDR3, from cysteine to phenylalanine, totals 15 residues. The read is trimmed to its CDR3 DNA, 45 bases read in frame from base 1. The treatment or condition label, read with the paper, signifies: randomized to nivolumab then ipilimumab (arm A) or the reverse (arm B). Prior DNA-damaging chemotherapy had not been received by any trial patient. Samples were obtained from patients with melanoma enrolled in CheckMate 064, a randomized, open-label phase II trial of sequential checkpoint blockade. Tumor TCR sequencing used genomic DNA from formalin-fixed paraffin-embedded (FFPE) tissue samples.

This specimen comes from a study of sequential checkpoint blockade in melanoma (dated by TCRdb to about 2019). Turning to the overall study: In a 1:1 randomization, patients received either first-line nivolumab then ipilimumab (arm A) or ipilimumab then nivolumab (arm B). The same lesion was the source of around 80% of the matched pre- and post-treatment tumor biopsy pairs. DNA from 90 or so pretreatment melanoma tumor samples was subjected to TCRbeta immunosequencing. Both trial sequences were followed by maintenance nivolumab. Roughly 20 patients had matched tumor biopsies taken before treatment and at week 13, after single-agent nivolumab (arm A) or ipilimumab (arm B). Findings and caveats that apply to the study as a whole: Tumor T-cell fraction and clonality were found to correlate with PD-L1 staining and CD8+ T-cell counts but not with mutational load. Within-arm analyses of tumor T-cell fraction were limited by small sample sizes and reduced statistical power. The response-prediction model combining TCR metrics and mutation burden needs validation in larger, independent patient cohorts. In the nivolumab-first arm (arm A), pretreatment tumor TIL clonality was associated with response (P = .04). Patients whose tumor T-cell fraction and clonality increased by week 13 were about 30 times more likely to achieve clinical benefit.

TCRbeta CDR3 regions were immunosequenced from genomic DNA with the immunoSEQ Assay. Before high-throughput sequencing, genomic DNA was amplified using bias-controlled multiplex PCR. The published analysis was carried out like this. To quantify the absolute abundance of each unique TCRbeta CDR3 region, the sequences were collapsed and filtered. Clonality, defined as 1 minus Pielou's evenness, was calculated using only productive rearrangements. Tumor T-cell fraction was calculated by normalizing TCRbeta template counts to the amount of usable DNA, which was estimated from several housekeeping genes. A previously published method was used to identify clones whose frequencies were significantly greater in on-treatment samples than in baseline samples. TCRdb provides this immuneACCESS table in a form limited to in-frame rearrangements. Some clones are lacking; in checked studies, under half of them reflect an unresolved V gene, and why the rest are absent is not known. The V and J calls and the clone size are those of that table, but D and trimming were determined from the DNA. The table for this sample lists 35,000 to 40,000 clones; under 35% of them were counted only once. Roughly 1.5% of the sample is held by the ten biggest clonotypes.

The sample here was tumor tissue (inferred from file names), taken from a patient given nivolumab and ipilimumab in sequence. This sequence uses TRBV6-8 and TRBJ1-3; a confident D gene designation cannot be given. The sequence came from a human donor with melanoma. The nucleotides read TGTGCCAGCAGTTACTCGCGGGGAGTGGGAAACACCATATATTTT. This encodes CASSYSRGVGNTIYF.